One sample yielded the 10 T cell receptor beta chains listed below, sequenced in a study of blood T cell repertoires in COVID-19. The method was immunoSEQ multiplex PCR; TCRdb's version includes in-frame clones alone and lacks a portion of them. The sample records about 150,000 clones, 60% to 85% being singletons. Source material: peripheral blood. All receptors come from an elderly man with acute or convalescent COVID-19.

The chain links TRBV14 to TRBJ2-7; 7 nucleotides align to TRBD2. V was clipped by 1 base and J by 0 bases; unmatched bases: 3. This CDR3 is built from 15 residues. Germline V gene lookup returns CDR1 SGHDN and CDR2 FVKESK. The CDR3 DNA reads TGTGCCAGCAGCCAAGGGCGCGGGAGCTCCTACGAGCAGTACTTC. As protein: CASSQGRGSSYEQYF.

This chain uses TRBV18 with TRBJ1-2; D unclear. This CDR3 is built from 15 residues. Trimming removed 1 base from V and 3 bases from J, with 12 bases in between. CDR1 is KGHSH and CDR2 is LQKENI in the germline V gene. The CDR3 bases are TGTGCCAGCTCACCACAGACTGGCAGAGACTATGGCTACACCTTC. This codes for CASSPQTGRDYGYTF.

This chain joins TRBV10-2 and TRBJ2-5, with D possibly TRBD2 on 5 matching bases. V dropped 10 bases and J dropped 3 bases, with 15 bases sitting between them. The CDR3 runs to 13 residues. The germline V gene has CDR1 WSHSY and CDR2 SAAADI. CDR3 sequence reads: CATVRRGKETQYF. In DNA, the CDR3 is TGCGCCACCGTACGACGGGGAAAAGAGACCCAGTACTTC.

The chain has TRBV5-1 and TRBJ1-2, with unresolved D. The CDR3 is 13 amino acids. V lost 4 bases, J lost 5 bases, and 12 bases lay in between. CDR1 SGHRS and CDR2 YFSETQ come from the germline V gene. CDR3 sequence reads: CASSARHSYGYTF. The CDR3 region has the DNA TGCGCCAGCAGCGCCAGACATTCGTATGGCTACACCTTC.

The chain couples TRBV25-1 to TRBJ1-1, with a tentative D call TRBD1 (5 bases). The V gene lost 4 bases and the J gene lost 10 bases, with 19 bases spanning the gap. The CDR3 has 14 amino acids. The V gene's germline CDR1 is MGHDK and CDR2 SYGVNS. The CDR3 sequence: CASSVTGGRSLAFF. The CDR3 DNA reads TGTGCCAGCAGTGTTACAGGCGGCCGTTCCCTAGCTTTCTTT.

This clone was seen ten or more times. The genes are TRBV10-3 and TRBJ2-3; D gene ambiguous. CDR3 length: 13 amino acids. Germline V gene lookup returns CDR1 ENHRY and CDR2 SYGVKD. Trimming took off 4 bases at V and 6 bases at J, with 11 bases between the two ends. CDR3 in amino acids: CAISAPRTDTQYF. In nucleotides, the CDR3 is TGTGCCATCAGTGCCCCGAGAACGGATACGCAGTATTTT.

This chain joins TRBV7-8 and TRBJ2-7; D possibly corresponds to TRBD2 (6 bases). This CDR3 region has 15 residues. Germline assignment: CDR1 SGHVS and CDR2 FQNEAQ. Trimming stripped 1 base from V and 0 bases from J, with 10 bases between. CDR3 residues: CASSLDGTYSYEQYF. The CDR3 bases are TGTGCCAGCAGCTTAGACGGGACTTACTCCTACGAGCAGTACTTC.

The J gene is TRBJ2-3, the V gene TRBV6-6; no clear D. The CDR3 has 16 amino acids. CDR1 is MNHNY and CDR2 is SVGAGI in the germline V gene (reference sequence). Trimming took 4 bases from V and 0 from J, leaving 14 bases between them. The CDR3, as DNA: TGTGCCAGCAGTTCTCATACCCGAGCGAGCACAGATACGCAGTATTTT. Residues: CASSSHTRASTDTQYF.

The V and J genes are TRBV2 and TRBJ1-3; D is ambiguous. The ends were cut back, 3 bases at V and 0 bases at J, with 9 bases in the middle. The CDR3 extends over 15 amino acids. Germline-derived CDR1 and CDR2 are SNHLY and FYNNEI. CDR3 DNA sequence: TGTGCCAGCAGTGAGCAGGATTACTCTGGAAACACCATATATTTT. Translation gives CASSEQDYSGNTIYF.

CDR3 DNA sequence: TGCGCCAGCAGCTTGGGATCAGGGGAGGGCGGCTACACCTTC. Its translation is CASSLGSGEGGYTF. The chain is built from TRBV5-1 and TRBJ1-2, with a weak D call TRBD1 (6 bases). Germline loops: CDR1 SGHRS, CDR2 YFSETQ. The CDR3 runs 14 residues. The V and J ends lost 0 bases and 8 bases respectively, with 14 bases between them.